A single sample is the source of the 4 T cell receptor beta chains below, sequenced in a study of T cell changes during pregnancy in multiple sclerosis (dated by TCRdb to the late 2010s). Receptor amplification or capture employed the immunoSEQ multiplex PCR assay. TCRdb retrieved this table from immuneACCESS and kept in-frame rearrangements only. Not all clones are present; in checked studies, unresolved V genes account for under half, and no reason is known for the remainder. This sample has 79,000 or so clones in its table, and around nine tenths of those were observed once. The biggest ten clones account for around 3% of the sample. The sequenced sample was peripheral blood, obtained before pregnancy. Source of these receptors: a female donor with multiple sclerosis, enrolled in a pregnancy study.

The genes are TRBV30 and TRBJ1-5, with D possibly TRBD1 on 6 matching bases. This CDR3 has 20 amino acids. Deletions cut 0 bases from V and 1 base from J, with 25 bases between. From germline, CDR1 is GTSNPN and CDR2 SVGIG (reference sequence). The CDR3 is CAWSVELVAGGRLSNQPQHF. As DNA, the CDR3 is TGTGCCTGGAGTGTAGAGTTAGTTGCGGGGGGGCGTCTCAGCAATCAGCCCCAGCATTTT.

The V call is TRBV18, the J call TRBJ2-5, with D possibly TRBD1 on 5 matching bases. The CDR3 spans 13 residues. V was clipped by 1 base and J by 5 bases, with 8 bases between them. Germline V gene data show CDR1 as KGHSH and CDR2 as LQKENI. The CDR3 DNA follows: TGTGCCAGCTCACCACAGGGGTCTGAGACCCAGTACTTC. Translated, it gives CASSPQGSETQYF.

Worth noting for this clone: Mismatch with germline at one junction end may stem from a read error. The chain links TRBV6-1 to TRBJ2-7; 7 bases agree with TRBD1. The germline V gene has CDR1 MNHNS and CDR2 SASEGT. This CDR3 spans 16 amino acids. The CDR3: CASSVPGQIVSHEQYF. CDR3 bases: TGTGCCAGCAGTGTTCCGGGACAGATCGTCTCCCACGAGCAGTACTTC.

This chain joins TRBV9 and TRBJ1-2; TRBD1 is a possible D gene (6 bases). V was trimmed by 2 bases and J by 8 bases, leaving 10 bases between them. Germline CDR1 SGDLS, CDR2 YYNGEE. CDR3 length: 12 amino acids. CDR3 in DNA: TGTGCCAGCAGCGTGGGGGCCTCCGGCTACACCTTC. Translating it yields CASSVGASGYTF.